The source of this T cell receptor (beta chain) is a study of blood T cell repertoires in COVID-19. Study-level information: Acute and convalescent COVID-19 samples came from the United States, Italy and Spain. T cells, B-cell-depleted T cells, or PBMCs supplied cDNA or gDNA.

This CDR3 contains 15 residues. The V end was cut by 1 base, the J end by 13 bases, with 17 bases between. Germline V gene data show CDR1 as MNHNS and CDR2 as SASEGT. The authors' processing: Quantification of nucleated cells was approximated via reference gene primer amplification. Using immunoSEQ multiplex PCR, the repertoire was profiled, and TCRdb retains in-frame clones only, with some absent. V, J and clone size are taken as reported in that table, and D and trimming were inferred from the DNA itself. The data show about 160,000 clones, just over 85% seen once. This TCR came from a man aged 70-80 years with acute or convalescent COVID-19. The specimen sequenced was peripheral blood. This sequence joins TRBV6-1 and TRBJ1-6; D is possibly TRBD1 (6 bases). CDR3 region: CASSEGETGPSPLHF. The CDR3 DNA reads TGTGCCAGCAGTGAAGGGGAAACAGGGCCGTCCCCCCTCCACTTT.